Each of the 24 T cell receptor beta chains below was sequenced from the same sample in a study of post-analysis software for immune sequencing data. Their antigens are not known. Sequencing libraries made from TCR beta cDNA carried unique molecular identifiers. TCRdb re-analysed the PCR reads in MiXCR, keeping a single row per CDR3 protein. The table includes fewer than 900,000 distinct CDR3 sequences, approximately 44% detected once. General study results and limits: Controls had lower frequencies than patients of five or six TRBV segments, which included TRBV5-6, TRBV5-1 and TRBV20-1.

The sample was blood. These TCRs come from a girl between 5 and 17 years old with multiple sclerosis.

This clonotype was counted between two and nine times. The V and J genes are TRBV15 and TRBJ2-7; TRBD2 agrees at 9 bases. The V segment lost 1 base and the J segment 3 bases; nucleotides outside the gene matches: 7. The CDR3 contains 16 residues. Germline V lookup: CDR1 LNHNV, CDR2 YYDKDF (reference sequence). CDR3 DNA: TGTGCCACCAGCAGAGGACAAGCGGGAGGAAACTACGAGCAGTACTTC. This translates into CATSRGQAGGNYEQYF.

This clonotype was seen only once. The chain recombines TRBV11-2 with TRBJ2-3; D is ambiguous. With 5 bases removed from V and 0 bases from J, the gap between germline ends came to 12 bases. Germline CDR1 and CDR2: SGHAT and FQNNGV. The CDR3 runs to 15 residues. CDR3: CASSGSSFSTDTQYF. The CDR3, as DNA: TGTGCCAGCAGCGGGTCCAGTTTCAGCACAGATACGCAGTATTTT. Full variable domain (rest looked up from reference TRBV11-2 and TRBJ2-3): EAGVAQSPRYKIIEKRQSVAFWCNPISGHATLYWYQQILGQGPKLLIQFQNNGVVDDSQLPKDRFSAERLKGVDSTLKIQPAKLEDSAVYLCASSGSSFSTDTQYFGPGTRLTVL.

The CDR3, as DNA: TGTGCCACCAGCAGAGACGAATTAGCGGTGAACAATGAGCAGTTCTTC. Translation gives CATSRDELAVNNEQFF. The V call is TRBV15, the J call TRBJ2-1; D perhaps matches TRBD2 (6 bases). The germline V gene encodes CDR1 LNHNV and CDR2 YYDKDF (reference sequence). V was cut by 0 bases and J by 5 bases, with 14 bases left in between. This CDR3 spans 16 amino acids. Full variable domain (missing parts from reference TRBV15 and TRBJ2-1): DAMVIQNPRYQVTQFGKPVTLSCSQTLNHNVMYWYQQKSSQAPKLLFHYYDKDFNNEADTPDNFQSRRPNTSFCFLDIRSPGLGDTAMYLCATSRDELAVNNEQFFGPGTRLTVL.

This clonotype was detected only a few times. The CDR3 nucleotides are TGTGCCAGCAGTTTCTCCGGACTAGTTCTTTACGAGCAGTACTTC. The encoded protein is CASSFSGLVLYEQYF. The rearrangement joins TRBV12-3 or TRBV12-4 to TRBJ2-7; 7 nucleotides align to TRBD2. There are 15 residues in the CDR3. V lost 3 bases to trimming and J lost 4 bases; unmatched junction nucleotides: 9.

The CDR3 DNA follows: TGTGCCAGCTGCCAAGCGGGAGGAGCCTACAATGAGCAGTTCTTC. It codes for CASCQAGGAYNEQFF. V is TRBV13 and J is TRBJ2-1, with 9 positions matching TRBD2. The CDR3 length is 15 residues. Trimming took 8 bases from V and 2 from J; bases not matched to a gene: 7. Per the germline V gene, CDR1 is PRHDT and CDR2 is FYEKMQ (reference sequence).

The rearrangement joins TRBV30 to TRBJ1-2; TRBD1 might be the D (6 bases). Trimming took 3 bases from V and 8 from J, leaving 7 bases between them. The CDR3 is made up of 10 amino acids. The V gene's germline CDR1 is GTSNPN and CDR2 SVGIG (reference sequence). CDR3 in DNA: TGTGCCTGGAGCGGACAGGGCTACACCTTC. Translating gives CAWSGQGYTF.

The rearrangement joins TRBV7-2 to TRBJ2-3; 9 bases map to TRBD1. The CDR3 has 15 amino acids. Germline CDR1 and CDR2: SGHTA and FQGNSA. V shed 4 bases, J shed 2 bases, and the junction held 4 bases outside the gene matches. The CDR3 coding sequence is TGTGCCAGCAGCTGGGACAGGGACTACACAGATACGCAGTATTTT. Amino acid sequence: CASSWDRDYTDTQYF.

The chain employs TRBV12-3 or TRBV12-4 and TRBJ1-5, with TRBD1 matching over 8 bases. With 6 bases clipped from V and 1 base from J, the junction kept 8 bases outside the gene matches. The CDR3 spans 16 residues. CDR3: CASRPTGVSSNQPQHF. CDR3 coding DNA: TGTGCCAGCAGGCCGACAGGGGTGAGCAGCAATCAGCCCCAGCATTTT.

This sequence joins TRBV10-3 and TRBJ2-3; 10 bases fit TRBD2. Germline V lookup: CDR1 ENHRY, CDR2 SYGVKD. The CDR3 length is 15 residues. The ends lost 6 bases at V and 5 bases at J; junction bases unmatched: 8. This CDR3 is CAIRVLAGVIDTQYF. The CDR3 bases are TGTGCCATCAGAGTCCTAGCGGGAGTGATAGATACGCAGTATTTT.

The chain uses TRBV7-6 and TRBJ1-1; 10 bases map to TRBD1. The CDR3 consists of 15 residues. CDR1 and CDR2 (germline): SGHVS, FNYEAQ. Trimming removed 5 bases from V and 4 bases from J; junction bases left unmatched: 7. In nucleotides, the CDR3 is TGTGCCAGCAGCCTGACAGGGGGCGGCGGCACTGAAGCTTTCTTT. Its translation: CASSLTGGGGTEAFF.

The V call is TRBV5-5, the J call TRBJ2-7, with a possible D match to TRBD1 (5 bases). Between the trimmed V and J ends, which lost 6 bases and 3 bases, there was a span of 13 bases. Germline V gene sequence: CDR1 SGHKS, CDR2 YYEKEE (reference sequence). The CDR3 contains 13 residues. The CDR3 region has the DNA TGTGCCAGCACCGAAATGGGGCGCTACGAGCAGTACTTC. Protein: CASTEMGRYEQYF.

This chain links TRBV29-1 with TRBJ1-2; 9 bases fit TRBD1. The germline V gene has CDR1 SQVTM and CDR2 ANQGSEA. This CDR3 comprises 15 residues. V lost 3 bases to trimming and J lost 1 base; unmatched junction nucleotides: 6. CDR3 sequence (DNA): TGCAGCGTTGAGTCCGGGACAGGGTTTAACTATGGCTACACCTTC. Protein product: CSVESGTGFNYGYTF. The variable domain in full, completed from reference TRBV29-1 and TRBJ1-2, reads SAVISQKPSRDICQRGTSLTIQCQVDSQVTMMFWYRQQPGQSLTLIATANQGSEATYESGFVIDKFPISRPNLTFSTLTVSNMSPEDSSIYLCSVESGTGFNYGYTFGSGTRLTVV.

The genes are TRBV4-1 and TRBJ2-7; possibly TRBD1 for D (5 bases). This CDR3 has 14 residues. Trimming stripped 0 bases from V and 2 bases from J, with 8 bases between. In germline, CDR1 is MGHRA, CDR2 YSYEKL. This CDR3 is CASSQDFRAYEQYF. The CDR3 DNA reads TGCGCCAGCAGCCAAGATTTCAGGGCCTACGAGCAGTACTTC.

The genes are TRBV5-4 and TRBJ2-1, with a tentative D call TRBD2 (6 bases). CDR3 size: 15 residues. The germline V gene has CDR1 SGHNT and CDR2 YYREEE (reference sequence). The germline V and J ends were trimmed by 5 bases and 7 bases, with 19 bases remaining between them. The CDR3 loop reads CASSLKTSGTNEQFF. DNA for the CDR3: TGTGCCAGCAGTCTGAAAACTTCCGGGACTAATGAGCAGTTCTTC.

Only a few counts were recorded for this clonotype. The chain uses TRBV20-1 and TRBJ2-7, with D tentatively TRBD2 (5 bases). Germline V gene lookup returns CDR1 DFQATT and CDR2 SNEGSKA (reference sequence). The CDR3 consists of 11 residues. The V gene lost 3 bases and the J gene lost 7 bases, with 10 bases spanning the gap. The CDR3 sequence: CSASLTGEQYF. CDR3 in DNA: TGCAGTGCTAGTCTGACGGGGGAGCAGTACTTC.

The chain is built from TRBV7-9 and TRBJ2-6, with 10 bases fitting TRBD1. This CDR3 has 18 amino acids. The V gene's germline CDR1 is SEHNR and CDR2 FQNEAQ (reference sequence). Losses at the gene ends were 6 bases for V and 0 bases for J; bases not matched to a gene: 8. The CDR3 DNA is TGTGCCAGCAGTTTCGCCGGGACAGGGGCCTCTGGGGCCAACGTCCTGACTTTC. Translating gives CASSFAGTGASGANVLTF.

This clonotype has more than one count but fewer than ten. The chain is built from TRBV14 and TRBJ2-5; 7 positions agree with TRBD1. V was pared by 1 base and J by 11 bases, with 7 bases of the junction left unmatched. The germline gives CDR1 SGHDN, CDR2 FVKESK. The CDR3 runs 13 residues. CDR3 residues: CASSQGYRGVQYF. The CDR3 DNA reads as TGTGCCAGCAGCCAAGGGTACAGGGGTGTGCAGTACTTC.

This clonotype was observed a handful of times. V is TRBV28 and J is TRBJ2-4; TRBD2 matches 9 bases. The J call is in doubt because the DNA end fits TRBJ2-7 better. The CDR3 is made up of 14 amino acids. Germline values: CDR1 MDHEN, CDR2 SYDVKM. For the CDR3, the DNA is TGTGCCAGCAGTCCTACGACTAGCGGCTACGAGCAGTACTTC. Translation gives CASSPTTSGYEQYF.

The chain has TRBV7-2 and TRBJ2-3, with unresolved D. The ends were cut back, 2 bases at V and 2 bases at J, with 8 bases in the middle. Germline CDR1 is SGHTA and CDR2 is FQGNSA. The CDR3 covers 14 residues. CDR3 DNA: TGTGCCAGCAGCTTAAGGGCACACACAGATACGCAGTATTTT. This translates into CASSLRAHTDTQYF.

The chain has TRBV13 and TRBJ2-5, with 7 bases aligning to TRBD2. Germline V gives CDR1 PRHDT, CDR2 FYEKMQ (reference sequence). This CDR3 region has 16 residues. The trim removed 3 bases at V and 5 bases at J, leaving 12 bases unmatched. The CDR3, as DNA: TGTGCCAGCAGCTTGAGACCAGCGGGACCTAGCGAGACCCAGTACTTC. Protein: CASSLRPAGPSETQYF.

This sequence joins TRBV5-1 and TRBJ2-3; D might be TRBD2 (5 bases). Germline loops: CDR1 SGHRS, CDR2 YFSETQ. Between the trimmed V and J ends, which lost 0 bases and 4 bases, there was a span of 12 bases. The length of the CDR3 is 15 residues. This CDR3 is CASSLVGGLADTQYF. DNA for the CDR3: TGCGCCAGCAGCTTGGTCGGAGGTTTAGCAGATACGCAGTATTTT.

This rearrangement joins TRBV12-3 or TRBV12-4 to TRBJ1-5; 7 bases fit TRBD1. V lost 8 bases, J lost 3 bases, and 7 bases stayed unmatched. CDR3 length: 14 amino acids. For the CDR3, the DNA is TGTGCCAGCGCCCGGGAGGGGGCCAATCAGCCCCAGCATTTT. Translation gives CASAREGANQPQHF.

CDR3 nucleotide sequence: TGTGCCAGCAGCTTAACGAGCGGTCCCTACGAGCAGTACTTC. It encodes CASSLTSGPYEQYF. V is TRBV7-9 and J is TRBJ2-7; perhaps TRBD2 as D (5 bases). CDR3 length: 14 residues. Germline CDR1 SEHNR, CDR2 FQNEAQ (reference sequence). The germline V and J ends were trimmed by 2 bases and 2 bases, with 10 bases remaining between them. Drawing the rest from reference TRBV7-9 and TRBJ2-7, the complete variable domain is DTGVSQNPRHKITKRGQNVTFRCDPISEHNRLYWYRQTLGQGPEFLTYFQNEAQLEKSRLLSDRFSAERPKGSFSTLEIQRTEQGDSAMYLCASSLTSGPYEQYFGPGTRLTVT.

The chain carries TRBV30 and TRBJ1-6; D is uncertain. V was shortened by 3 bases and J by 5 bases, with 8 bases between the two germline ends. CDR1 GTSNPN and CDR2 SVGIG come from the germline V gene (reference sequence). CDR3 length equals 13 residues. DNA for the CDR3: TGTGCCTGGAGACGGCCTAATAATTCACCCCTCCACTTT. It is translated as CAWRRPNNSPLHF.